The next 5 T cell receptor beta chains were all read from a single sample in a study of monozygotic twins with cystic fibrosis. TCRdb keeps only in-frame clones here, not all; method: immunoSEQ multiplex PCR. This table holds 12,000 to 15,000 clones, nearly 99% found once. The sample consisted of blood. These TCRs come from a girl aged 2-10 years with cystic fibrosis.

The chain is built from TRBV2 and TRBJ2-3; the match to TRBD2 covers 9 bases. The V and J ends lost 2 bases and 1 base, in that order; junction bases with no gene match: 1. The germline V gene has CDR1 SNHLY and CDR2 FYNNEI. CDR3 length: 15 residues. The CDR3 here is CASSEWTSGTDTQYF. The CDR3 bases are TGTGCCAGCAGTGAATGGACTAGCGGCACAGATACGCAGTATTTT.

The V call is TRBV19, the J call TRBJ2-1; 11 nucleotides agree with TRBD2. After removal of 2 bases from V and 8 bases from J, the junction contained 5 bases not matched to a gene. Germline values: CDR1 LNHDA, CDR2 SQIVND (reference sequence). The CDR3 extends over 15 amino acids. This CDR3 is CASSILSGRVDEQFF. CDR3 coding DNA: TGTGCCAGTAGTATACTTAGCGGGAGGGTCGATGAGCAGTTCTTC.

DNA for the CDR3: TGTGCCAGCAGTCACACAGGGCGGCCCGCCTATGGCTACACCTTC. It is translated as CASSHTGRPAYGYTF. The chain uses TRBV6-1 and TRBJ1-2, with D possibly being TRBD1 (6 bases). Germline CDR1 is MNHNS and CDR2 is SASEGT. The ends were cut back, 5 bases at V and 4 bases at J, with 17 bases in the middle. The CDR3 covers 15 residues.

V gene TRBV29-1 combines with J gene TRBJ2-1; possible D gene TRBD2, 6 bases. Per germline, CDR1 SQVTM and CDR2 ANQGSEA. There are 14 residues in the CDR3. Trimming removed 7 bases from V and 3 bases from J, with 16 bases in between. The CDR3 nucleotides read TGCAGCGCATTCCCGACTAGTAACTACAATGAGCAGTTCTTC. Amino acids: CSAFPTSNYNEQFF.

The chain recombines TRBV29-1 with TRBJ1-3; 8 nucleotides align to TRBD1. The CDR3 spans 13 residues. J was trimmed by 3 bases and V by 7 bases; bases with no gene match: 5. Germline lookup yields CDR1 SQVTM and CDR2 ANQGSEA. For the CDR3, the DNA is TGCAGCGCAACAGGGGGAGATGGAAACACCATATATTTT. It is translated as CSATGGDGNTIYF.